This T cell receptor (beta chain) was sequenced for a study of cytomegalovirus exposure and HLA in healthy donors. Study-wide results and caveats: Reports showed the classifier diagnosing cytomegalovirus status with high specificity and sensitivity.

As concerns this clone: Its antigen is currently unknown.

Method: immunoSEQ multiplex PCR; TCRdb's copy keeps in-frame clones and lacks some. Of 180,000 or so clones in the sample, around nine tenths were seen once. Germline V gene sequence: CDR1 SGDLS, CDR2 YYNGEE. V lost 4 bases and J lost 2, with 18 bases in between. This CDR3 has 17 amino acids. This clonotype was obtained from a man aged 25 to 45 in good health and CMV-seropositive. Specimen: PBMCs. The chain has TRBV9 and TRBJ1-4; D is perhaps TRBD1 (5 bases). CDR3 coding DNA: TGTGCCAGCAGCCCTAGGGTGGGGTGGGGGACTAATGAAAAACTGTTTTTT. Translated: CASSPRVGWGTNEKLFF.